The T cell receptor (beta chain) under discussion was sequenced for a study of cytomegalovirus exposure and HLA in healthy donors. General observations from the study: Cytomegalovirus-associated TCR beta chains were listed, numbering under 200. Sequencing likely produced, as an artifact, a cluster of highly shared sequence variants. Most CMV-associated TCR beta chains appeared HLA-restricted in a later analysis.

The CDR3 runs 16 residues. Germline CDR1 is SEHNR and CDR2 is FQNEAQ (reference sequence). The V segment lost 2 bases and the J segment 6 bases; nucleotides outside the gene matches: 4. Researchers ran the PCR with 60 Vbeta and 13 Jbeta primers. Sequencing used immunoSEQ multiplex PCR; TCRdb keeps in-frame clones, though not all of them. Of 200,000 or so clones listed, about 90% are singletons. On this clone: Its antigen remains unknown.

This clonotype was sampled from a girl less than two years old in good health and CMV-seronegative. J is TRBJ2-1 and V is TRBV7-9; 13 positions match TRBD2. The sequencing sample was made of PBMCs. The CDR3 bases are TGTGCCAGCAGCTTACCGGGACTAGCGGGAAGCAATGAGCAGTTCTTC. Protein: CASSLPGLAGSNEQFF.